Sequencing of this TCR beta chain was carried out in a study of blood T cell repertoires in COVID-19. Produced via immunoSEQ multiplex PCR; TCRdb's table is partial and in-frame only. The top ten clones hold around 4.2% of a sample with 300,000 to 350,000 clones, approximately 90% of them seen once. Trimming removed 1 base at V and 2 bases at J, with 12 bases between. Germline V gene data show CDR1 as SNHLY and CDR2 as FYNNEI. The CDR3 totals 16 residues. Specimen: PBMCs or T cells enriched from blood (not recorded which). This clonotype originated in a woman aged 30 to 39 who had been exposed to COVID-19. This rearrangement joins TRBV2 to TRBJ1-3; D ambiguous. Written as DNA, the CDR3 is TGTGCCAGCAGTGAAGGGGGTTCCGGGGCTGGAAACACCATATATTTT. Translation gives CASSEGGSGAGNTIYF.